The entry that follows covers one TCR beta chain sequence. Its specificity is not known. This entry comes from a study of blood T cells in healthy people across ages. The study, taken as a whole, reports: As age increased, TCR beta diversity per million T cells fell in a roughly linear fashion. Researchers judged that diversity estimates from one million T cells fell short of true values.

Germline V CDR1 and CDR2: SGDLS, YYNGEE. The CDR3 spans 13 residues. Trimming took 3 bases from V and 3 from J; bases not matched to a gene: 2. Using a J-beta primer mix together with a sample-barcoded 5' primer, a second PCR was run for roughly 6 to 12 cycles. Tags on each cDNA molecule came from a template-switch adaptor with 12 random nucleotides. TCRdb analysed the 5' RACE reads with MiXCR anew, one entry per CDR3 protein. The sample shows approximately 960,000 distinct CDR3 sequences, about 29% of them seen only once. The data also belong to a second study, concerning T cells of mothers and their children. From that report: The analysis detected no persistent microchimeric T cell clones.

Sequencing was carried out using blood. This chain links TRBV9 with TRBJ2-7, with TRBD2 matching over 8 bases. The receptor was derived from a middle-aged woman in good health. The CDR3 loop reads CASSAAGGYEQYF. CDR3 DNA sequence: TGTGCCAGCAGCGCCGCGGGGGGCTACGAGCAGTACTTC.